These 6 T cell receptor beta chains came from one sample sequenced in a study of blood T cells in healthy people across ages. Then a second PCR, running roughly 7 to 11 cycles, was carried out with a sample-barcoded 5' primer and a J-beta primer mix. TCRdb passed the 5' RACE reads through MiXCR, listing each CDR3 protein once. The table has 850,000 to 1,000,000 distinct CDR3 sequences, roughly 51% seen once; the top ten hold around 21%. The sequencing input was blood. These receptors all stem from a woman aged 60-75 years in good health.

The V and J genes are TRBV11-2 and TRBJ2-3; TRBD2 matches 11 bases. The CDR3 is 13 amino acids. V was pared by 5 bases and J by 10 bases, with 5 bases of the junction left unmatched. The germline CDR1 and CDR2 sequences are SGHAT and FQNNGV. CDR3: CASSVLAGGAQYF. DNA of the CDR3: TGTGCCAGCAGCGTGCTAGCGGGAGGTGCGCAGTATTTT.

Only a few counts were recorded for this clonotype. This chain joins TRBV21-1 and TRBJ2-4; the table's D call, TRBD2, was not checked against the DNA. Near its end, the DNA agrees better with TRBJ2-7, so the J call may be wrong. TRBV21-1 is annotated as a pseudogene. The CDR3 is made up of 13 amino acids. The CDR3 region is CASSKEVLYEQYF. The CDR3 DNA follows: TGTGCCAGCAGCAAAGAAGTCCTTTACGAGCAGTACTTC.

The chain carries TRBV11-1 and TRBJ2-1; maybe TRBD2 (5 bases). The CDR3 is 15 residues long. The V and J ends lost 2 bases and 0 bases respectively, with 8 bases between them. Germline assignment: CDR1 SGHAT and CDR2 FQDESV (reference sequence). DNA of the CDR3: TGTGCCAGCAGCTTAACTAGGGTCTCCTACAATGAGCAGTTCTTC. Its protein is CASSLTRVSYNEQFF.

This clonotype was recorded a few times. V gene TRBV20-1 combines with J gene TRBJ2-1, with TRBD2 matching over 12 bases. The CDR3 consists of 14 residues. The V segment lost 6 bases and the J segment 8 bases; nucleotides outside the gene matches: 8. The germline CDR1 and CDR2 sequences are DFQATT and SNEGSKA (reference sequence). The CDR3 loop reads CSAGLAGGPDEQFF. CDR3 nucleotide sequence: TGCAGTGCAGGCCTAGCGGGAGGGCCCGATGAGCAGTTCTTC.

The chain links TRBV7-9 to TRBJ2-5; no clear D gene. The J call may be incorrect, as the DNA end agrees better with TRBJ2-7. Looked up from germline, CDR1 is SEHNR and CDR2 is FQNEAQ (reference sequence). The CDR3 is made up of 15 amino acids. CDR3 in amino acids: CASSPPLGGAYEQYF. The CDR3 coding sequence is TGTGCCAGCAGCCCTCCTTTAGGCGGTGCCTACGAGCAGTACTTC.

This clonotype has more than one count but fewer than ten. The chain links TRBV18 to TRBJ2-7; D unclear. This CDR3 region has 15 residues. The V end lost 0 bases, the J end lost 2 bases, and 11 bases lay between the germline ends. Germline lookup yields CDR1 KGHSH and CDR2 LQKENI. The CDR3 sequence: CASSPPLPLTYEQYF. The CDR3 DNA reads as TGTGCCAGCTCACCACCCCTCCCACTTACCTACGAGCAGTACTTC.